Listed below are T cell receptor beta chains from one sample, sequenced in a study of naive and memory T cell subsets. TCRdb recomputed calls from the UMI-ligation and nested PCR reads with MiXCR, one row per CDR3 protein. The sample lists some 87,000 distinct CDR3 sequences, 7% to 8% seen once, with around 1.7% in the top ten. Sequencing was done on a sample of central memory CD4+ T cells from blood. The receptors were gathered from a human donor in good health. Each CDR3 is given with its conserved first and last residue. D genes are given only for firm matches. Clone size is not always given. Where it is, it says once, few, many or a class for expanded clones.

d_gene	len	v_gene	j_gene	abundance	CDR3aa	CDR3nt
.	14	TRBV7-2	TRBJ1-1	many	CASSLDQVNTEAFF	TGTGCCAGCAGCTTAGATCAAGTGAACACTGAAGCTTTCTTT
.	15	TRBV5-1	TRBJ1-4	many	CASSFSVSLNEKLFF	TGCGCCAGCAGCTTCTCCGTAAGCCTCAATGAAAAACTGTTTTTT
.	12	TRBV20-1	TRBJ2-5	many	CSAPNYQETQYF	TGCAGTGCCCCAAACTACCAAGAGACCCAGTACTTC
.	13	TRBV6-1	TRBJ2-3	.	CATSGMSTDTQYF	TGTGCCACCTCAGGGATGAGCACAGATACGCAGTATTTT
.	16	TRBV7-8	TRBJ1-4	many	CASSLPTPTTNEKLFF	TGTGCCAGCAGCTTACCTACACCCACAACTAATGAAAAACTGTTTTTT
TRBD1	13	TRBV20-1	TRBJ2-3	.	CSAGQGARDTQYF	TGCAGTGCCGGACAGGGGGCGCGAGATACGCAGTATTTT
.	15	TRBV3-1	TRBJ1-1	few	CASSQASWMNTEAFF	TGTGCCAGCAGCCAAGCGAGTTGGATGAACACTGAAGCTTTCTTT
TRBD2	15	TRBV11-3	TRBJ2-3	many	CASSLDGRSTDTQYF	TGTGCCAGCAGCTTAGACGGGAGGAGCACAGATACGCAGTATTTT
.	18	TRBV5-1	TRBJ2-6	many	CASSLVGPLTTGANVLTF	TGCGCCAGCAGCTTGGTAGGACCTCTAACCACCGGGGCCAACGTCCTGACTTTC
.	13	TRBV19	TRBJ1-5	many	CASSQGYNQPQHF	TGTGCCAGTAGCCAGGGGTACAATCAGCCCCAGCATTTT
.	12	TRBV20-1	TRBJ2-1	many	CSARENLNEQFF	TGCAGTGCTAGAGAAAATCTCAATGAGCAGTTCTTC
.	11	TRBV12-3/TRBV12-4	TRBJ2-1	few	CASSRGPEQFF	TGTGCCAGCAGCCGCGGGCCTGAGCAGTTCTTC
TRBD1	19	TRBV6-2/TRBV6-3	TRBJ1-5	few	CASSYRQTGGSDSNQPQHF	TGTGCCAGCAGTTACCGGCAGACAGGGGGCTCAGATAGCAATCAGCCCCAGCATTTT
.	15	TRBV5-1	TRBJ1-6	many	CASSETGLYNSPLHF	TGCGCCAGCAGCGAAACAGGCCTCTATAATTCACCCCTCCACTTT
TRBD2	17	TRBV4-3	TRBJ2-5	many	CASSQDWTSGSPKTQYF	TGCGCCAGCAGCCAAGATTGGACTAGCGGGAGCCCAAAGACCCAGTACTTC
.	13	TRBV15	TRBJ2-5	.	CATTPQRGGTQYF	TGTGCCACCACCCCACAGAGGGGAGGGACCCAGTACTTC
.	14	TRBV6-1	TRBJ1-5	many	CASTPLFSNQPQHF	TGTGCCAGCACGCCTCTCTTTAGCAATCAGCCCCAGCATTTT